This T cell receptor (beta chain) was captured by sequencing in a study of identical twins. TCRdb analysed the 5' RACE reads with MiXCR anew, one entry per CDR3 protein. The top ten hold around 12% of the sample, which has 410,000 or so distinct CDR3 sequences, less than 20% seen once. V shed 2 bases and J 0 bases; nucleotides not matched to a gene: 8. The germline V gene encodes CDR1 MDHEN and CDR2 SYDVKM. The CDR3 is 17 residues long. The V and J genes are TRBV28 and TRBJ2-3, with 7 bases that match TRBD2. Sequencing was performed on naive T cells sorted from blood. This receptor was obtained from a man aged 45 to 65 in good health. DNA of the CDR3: TGTGCCAGCAGTTTAATTGCTAGCGGAACTAGCACAGATACGCAGTATTTT. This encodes CASSLIASGTSTDTQYF.